This T cell receptor (beta chain) emerged from a study of beta chain features in type 1 diabetes. The study's findings and limits: There was a moderate but significant shortening of TCRB CDR3s in all four CD4+ subsets of Type 1 diabetes patients.

V was shortened by 6 bases and J by 8 bases, with 17 bases between the two germline ends. Germline-derived CDR1 and CDR2 are PRHDT and FYEKMQ (reference sequence). The CDR3 runs to 15 residues. Turning to this clone: The antigen remains unidentified.

Expressed TCRB transcripts got sequenced, as all isolated RNA was reverse transcribed. Read counts averaged roughly 3.5 million for samples of naive, central memory and regulatory T cells. Some clones are missing from TCRdb's copy, which holds only in-frame ones; the method was immunoSEQ multiplex PCR. This sample carries 600,000 to 700,000 clones, roughly 13% of them seen once, and the ten largest clones take approximately 0.02%. The chain employs TRBV13 and TRBJ1-6, with D uncertain. Material: naive CD4+ T cells from blood. The receptor comes from a man younger than 35 with type 1 diabetes. The CDR3 DNA reads TGTGCCAGCAGGAAACGCGGGTTGCGGGATTCACCCCTCCACTTT. Its translation is CASRKRGLRDSPLHF.